The rows below give T cell receptor beta chains drawn from one sample of a study of T cell responses to AZD1222 COVID-19 vaccine. Profiled with immunoSEQ multiplex PCR; TCRdb holds only in-frame clones, not every one. The sample consists of roughly 150,000 clones, roughly 90% of them appearing once. The sample consisted of peripheral blood, taken 28 days after the second AZD1222 dose. The receptors shown here come from an adult who received the AZD1222 COVID-19 vaccine. Each CDR3 is given with its conserved first and last residue. Fields, in order: J gene, clone size, D gene, V gene, CDR3 protein, CDR3 DNA. The D gene is left open where the match is weak. Clone size is stated in some rows and not others, as once, few, many or a class when expanded.

TRBJ1-1	NA	NA	TRBV3-1/TRBV3-2	CASRSGGHGSEAFF	TGTGCCAGCCGGTCGGGGGGCCATGGATCTGAAGCTTTCTTT
TRBJ1-2	NA	NA	TRBV6-5	CASSFGRSFFDYTF	TGTGCCAGCAGTTTTGGCAGATCTTTTTTCGACTACACCTTC
TRBJ1-2	NA	NA	TRBV16	CASSKMTGTYGYTF	TGTGCCAGCAGCAAAATGACAGGAACCTATGGCTACACCTTC
TRBJ1-5	NA	TRBD1	TRBV30	CAWSVGDRSNQPQHF	TGTGCCTGGAGTGTAGGGGACAGAAGCAATCAGCCCCAGCATTTT
TRBJ1-1	NA	NA	TRBV10-3	CAISESQGGNTEAFF	TGTGCCATCAGTGAGTCGCAGGGTGGTAACACTGAAGCTTTCTTT
TRBJ1-6	once	NA	TRBV30	CAWSVRNYSPLHF	TGTGCCTGGAGTGTCAGAAACTATTCACCCCTCCACTTT
TRBJ2-3	NA	NA	TRBV3-1/TRBV3-2	CASSQGARVTDTQYF	TGTGCCAGCAGCCAAGGGGCTAGAGTCACAGATACGCAGTATTTT
TRBJ1-1	NA	TRBD1	TRBV27	CASSTRTGVNTEAFF	TGTGCCAGCAGTACACGGACAGGGGTGAACACTGAAGCTTTCTTT
TRBJ2-2	NA	TRBD2	TRBV7-2	CASGIAGANTGELFF	TGTGCCAGCGGGATAGCGGGGGCGAACACCGGGGAGCTGTTTTTT
TRBJ1-5	NA	TRBD1	TRBV19	CASTLSGQGSQPQHF	TGTGCCAGTACCCTATCCGGACAGGGTAGTCAGCCCCAGCATTTT
TRBJ1-6	NA	NA	TRBV18	CASSPGGADSPLHF	TGTGCCAGCTCACCAGGGGGGGCGGACTCACCCCTCCACTTT
TRBJ2-2	NA	TRBD2	TRBV11-2	CASSLDLSSGTGELFF	TGTGCCAGCAGCTTAGATCTGTCTAGCGGCACCGGGGAGCTGTTTTTT
TRBJ1-1	NA	NA	TRBV6-2/TRBV6-3	CASSHLTGFPFF	TGTGCCAGCAGCCACCTGACAGGCTTCCCTTTCTTT
TRBJ2-6	NA	NA	TRBV28	CASSLWSGANVLTF	TGTGCCAGCAGTTTATGGTCTGGGGCCAACGTCCTGACTTTC
TRBJ1-6	NA	NA	TRBV12-3/TRBV12-4	CASSDSDYSPLHF	TGTGCCAGCAGTGACAGCGATTATTCACCCCTCCACTTT